One sample yielded the 7 T cell receptor beta chains listed below, sequenced in a study of OX40 agonist ivuxolimab in advanced cancers. Repertoires were generated with immunoSEQ multiplex PCR, while TCRdb's copy carries only in-frame clones and drops some. The table lists approximately 92,000 clones, roughly 95% of them singletons. Material: CD4+ or CD8+ T cells sorted from blood, obtained in a trial of the OX40 agonist ivuxolimab. The receptors stem from an adult with an advanced solid tumor such as melanoma, head and neck, liver or kidney cancer.

The chain links TRBV6-1 to TRBJ1-5; no clear D. This CDR3 is built from 14 residues. The V and J ends lost 8 bases and 0 bases respectively, with 11 bases between them. Looked up from germline, CDR1 is MNHNS and CDR2 is SASEGT. CDR3 bases: TGTGCCAGCGCGTCAGGAGGTAGCAATCAGCCCCAGCATTTT. This gives the protein CASASGGSNQPQHF.

The chain recombines TRBV11-3 with TRBJ2-7; D is possibly TRBD1 (5 bases). The germline CDR1 and CDR2 sequences are SGHNT and YENEEA. The CDR3 has 15 amino acids. Trimming left V 0 bases short and J 5 bases short, with 14 bases between. The CDR3 spells CASSLEGSGLDEQYF. Written as DNA, the CDR3 is TGTGCCAGCAGCTTAGAGGGTTCAGGGTTGGACGAGCAGTACTTC.

This rearrangement joins TRBV7-3 to TRBJ2-3; D not certain. This CDR3 region has 15 residues. CDR1 and CDR2 from the germline V gene are SGHTA and FQGTGA. Trimming cost V 2 bases and J 6 bases, with 15 bases left between them. CDR3 sequence (DNA): TGTGCCAGCAGCTTAGAAGGCACCCTTTACGATACGCAGTATTTT. Amino acids: CASSLEGTLYDTQYF.

This chain uses TRBV25-1 with TRBJ1-2, with D possibly being TRBD1 (5 bases). The CDR3 sequence is 13 residues long. Germline CDR1 and CDR2: MGHDK and SYGVNS. V was pared by 3 bases and J by 4 bases, with 9 bases between. The CDR3 nucleotides read TGTGCCAGCAGTGAGGGGGGTTCCTATGGCTACACCTTC. This codes for CASSEGGSYGYTF.

The chain joins TRBV7-6 to TRBJ2-1, with a tentative D call TRBD2 (6 bases). In germline, CDR1 is SGHVS, CDR2 FNYEAQ. There are 12 residues in the CDR3. V was cut by 6 bases and J by 7 bases, with 10 bases left in between. CDR3 in DNA: TGTGCCAGCAGTTCCCGGGAGAATGAGCAGTTCTTC. This encodes CASSSRENEQFF.

This clone has more than one count but fewer than ten. The chain has TRBV6-4 and TRBJ2-3; D possibly matches TRBD1 or TRBD2 (6 bases each). V lost 0 bases and J 5 bases, leaving 15 bases between the germline ends. The CDR3 length is 16 residues. Germline V lookup: CDR1 MRHNA, CDR2 SNTAGT. The CDR3 loop reads CASSDSVGGSIDTQYF. The DNA for the CDR3 is TGTGCCAGCAGTGACTCTGTAGGGGGGAGTATAGATACGCAGTATTTT.

The V gene is TRBV11-3, the J gene TRBJ2-1, with D unclear. Germline V lookup: CDR1 SGHNT, CDR2 YENEEA. The V end was cut by 2 bases, the J end by 8 bases, with 10 bases between. This CDR3 is built from 13 residues. The CDR3 loop reads CASSLSAADEQFF. The CDR3 region has the DNA TGTGCCAGCAGCTTATCGGCAGCCGATGAGCAGTTCTTC.